This T cell receptor (beta chain) derives from a study of shared clonotypes between healthy human individuals. The CDR3 runs to 14 residues. Germline lookup yields CDR1 SEHNR and CDR2 FQNEAQ (reference sequence). The ends lost 4 bases at V and 7 bases at J; junction bases unmatched: 4. Division of CD4+ cells produced a CD45RA+ naive subset and a CD45RA-negative memory subset. The assay ran at deep level. Using immunoSEQ multiplex PCR, the repertoire was profiled, and TCRdb retains in-frame clones only, with some absent. The sample carries about 990,000 clones, about 80% recorded once. The rearrangement uses TRBV7-9 and TRBJ1-3; 10 bases align to TRBD1. The receptor comes from a man between 18 and 29 years old in good health. Some clones in this sample may be carry-over from other donors' samples. The sequenced sample consisted of memory CD4+ T cells from PBMCs. Subset meaning: CD45RA-negative fraction. The CDR3 DNA reads TGTGCCAGCAGCTGGGGACAGGGGTCGAACACCATATATTTT. It codes for CASSWGQGSNTIYF.